The 24 T cell receptor beta chains presented below share a single source sample, sequenced in a study of CD8 T cells in ankylosing spondylitis. Study conclusions and caveats: A motif of fewer than ten highly homologous TCR beta variants was seen as apparently characteristic of ankylosing spondylitis blood.

These TCRs are of unknown antigen specificity. TCRdb reprocessed the 5' RACE reads via MiXCR and lists one record per CDR3 protein. The table lists over 600,000 distinct CDR3 sequences, roughly 19% of them singletons. The sample taken for sequencing was blood, either unsorted or a sorted T cell fraction (not recorded which). These receptor sequences come from a male donor with ankylosing spondylitis.

This clonotype was counted a few times. Here the CDR3 reads CASSLGREEYNEQFF. CDR3 coding DNA: TGCGCCAGCAGCTTGGGGAGGGAAGAGTACAATGAGCAGTTCTTC. This chain uses TRBV5-1 with TRBJ2-1, with D possibly TRBD2 on 6 matching bases. V lost 0 bases and J lost 4, with 11 bases in between. Germline V gene lookup returns CDR1 SGHRS and CDR2 YFSETQ. The CDR3 totals 15 residues.

This clonotype was detected a few times. V and J are TRBV11-1 and TRBJ2-7, with 12 bases matching TRBD2. The CDR3 extends over 17 amino acids. CDR1 is SGHAT and CDR2 is FQDESV in the germline V gene (reference sequence). The V and J ends lost 4 bases and 4 bases, in that order; junction bases with no gene match: 11. CDR3 sequence: CASSSLRTSGVGYEQYF. The CDR3 nucleotides read TGTGCCAGCAGCTCTCTGAGGACTAGCGGGGTGGGATACGAGCAGTACTTC.

This sequence joins TRBV5-1 and TRBJ2-5; TRBD2 agrees at 8 bases. The CDR3 length is 14 residues. The germline V gene encodes CDR1 SGHRS and CDR2 YFSETQ. With 4 bases clipped from V and 3 bases from J, the junction kept 5 bases outside the gene matches. CDR3 sequence reads: CASSPSGRKETQYF. The DNA of the CDR3 is TGCGCCAGCAGCCCCAGCGGGAGAAAAGAGACCCAGTACTTC.

The chain employs TRBV13 and TRBJ2-5, with D possibly TRBD2 on 6 matching bases. The CDR3 is 14 amino acids. Trimming cost V 2 bases and J 1 base, with 8 bases left between them. The germline gives CDR1 PRHDT, CDR2 FYEKMQ (reference sequence). The CDR3 region has the DNA TGTGCCAGCAGCTTATGGGGGGTCCAAGAGACCCAGTACTTC. Translated: CASSLWGVQETQYF.

This clonotype was detected only a few times. The chain joins TRBV2 to TRBJ1-2; D ambiguous. Germline CDR1 SNHLY, CDR2 FYNNEI. The CDR3 covers 13 residues. V lost 3 bases, J lost 2 bases, and 7 bases lay in between. The CDR3 loop is CASSDSFNYGYTF. The CDR3 DNA reads as TGTGCCAGCAGTGACAGCTTCAACTATGGCTACACCTTC.

The chain carries TRBV19 and TRBJ1-2; 7 positions match TRBD1. CDR1 LNHDA and CDR2 SQIVND come from the germline V gene (reference sequence). The CDR3 covers 13 residues. The J segment lost 4 bases and the V segment lost 7 bases, leaving 6 bases of the junction unmatched. CDR3 in DNA: TGTGCCAGTACAACAGGGGCAGGCTATGGCTACACCTTC. Translation: CASTTGAGYGYTF.

This clonotype has a handful of counts. The chain uses TRBV5-1 and TRBJ2-3, with a possible D match to TRBD2 (6 bases). Germline values: CDR1 SGHRS, CDR2 YFSETQ. The CDR3 is made up of 17 amino acids. V was cut by 0 bases and J by 2 bases, with 16 bases left in between. The CDR3 protein is CASSLEPLAFSTDTQYF. The CDR3 DNA reads TGCGCCAGCAGCTTGGAGCCGCTAGCGTTCTCCACAGATACGCAGTATTTT.

The chain recombines TRBV2 with TRBJ2-2; the D gene could be TRBD1 or TRBD2 (5 bases each). V lost 4 bases to trimming and J lost 4 bases, with 10 bases between them. Germline V gene lookup returns CDR1 SNHLY and CDR2 FYNNEI. This CDR3 contains 14 residues. In nucleotides, the CDR3 is TGTGCCAGCAGTGGTATGGGGGTCACCGGGGAGCTGTTTTTT. Translated, it gives CASSGMGVTGELFF.

This clonotype has just a few counts. This rearrangement joins TRBV2 to TRBJ2-7, with TRBD2 matching over 11 bases. The V segment lost 6 bases and the J segment 5 bases; nucleotides outside the gene matches: 6. From germline, CDR1 is SNHLY and CDR2 FYNNEI. The CDR3 has 14 residues. The CDR3 reads CASSNEGLADEQYF. DNA of the CDR3: TGTGCCAGCAGCAACGAGGGACTAGCGGACGAGCAGTACTTC.

This clonotype was counted a few times. V and J are TRBV6-2 or TRBV6-3 and TRBJ1-5; TRBD1 aligns across 7 bases. Germline CDR1 MNHEY, CDR2 SVGEGT. The length of the CDR3 is 16 residues. J gave up 3 bases and V 7 bases, and 12 bases lay outside the gene matches. CDR3 DNA sequence: TGTGCCAGCACACCCCTTGGAGGGGGCGTCAATCAGCCCCAGCATTTT. This gives the protein CASTPLGGGVNQPQHF.

The table lists this clonotype with a count of one. The rearrangement joins TRBV6-5 to TRBJ1-5, with D possibly being TRBD1 (6 bases). The CDR3 runs to 15 residues. V was shortened by 4 bases and J by 2 bases, with 12 bases between the two germline ends. Germline values: CDR1 MNHEY, CDR2 SVGAGI. The CDR3 DNA reads as TGTGCCAGCAGTTCGCAGGGGTTTGGCAATCAGCCCCAGCATTTT. Its protein is CASSSQGFGNQPQHF.

In its sample, this clonotype was seen a few times. The chain carries TRBV10-3 and TRBJ2-5, with 9 bases fitting TRBD1. The J segment lost 3 bases and the V segment lost 6 bases, leaving 14 bases of the junction unmatched. CDR1 ENHRY and CDR2 SYGVKD come from the germline V gene. The CDR3 totals 17 residues. For the CDR3, the DNA is TGTGCCATCAGCGACTCGAACAGGGGGCCCATCAAAGAGACCCAGTACTTC. This codes for CAISDSNRGPIKETQYF.

This clonotype was seen many times. The V gene is TRBV27, the J gene TRBJ2-7, with 10 bases identical to TRBD2. Germline CDR1 is MNHEY and CDR2 is SMNVEV (reference sequence). The CDR3 contains 14 residues. The V segment lost 6 bases and the J segment 0 bases; nucleotides outside the gene matches: 2. CDR3 in amino acids: CASRWTSGSYEQYF. CDR3 DNA sequence: TGTGCCAGCAGATGGACTAGCGGCTCCTACGAGCAGTACTTC.

This clonotype turned up a few times. V and J are TRBV6-4 and TRBJ2-3; a weak D match, TRBD2 (5 bases). This CDR3 is built from 15 residues. From germline, CDR1 is MRHNA and CDR2 SNTAGT. The V and J ends lost 0 bases and 1 base respectively, with 8 bases between them. CDR3 nucleotide sequence: TGTGCCAGCAGTGACTCGATCGGGGGCACAGATACGCAGTATTTT. Its translation is CASSDSIGGTDTQYF.

This clonotype was counted at least ten times. V gene TRBV11-2 combines with J gene TRBJ1-2, with D perhaps TRBD1 (5 bases). The CDR3 totals 16 residues. Per germline, CDR1 SGHAT and CDR2 FQNNGV. V was shortened by 2 bases and J by 6 bases, with 19 bases between the two germline ends. The CDR3 DNA is TGTGCCAGCAGCTTAACCCCCCCTGACAGAACCCATGGCTACACCTTC. Translation: CASSLTPPDRTHGYTF.

This clonotype occurred many times. This chain joins TRBV12-3 or TRBV12-4 and TRBJ1-2; D might be TRBD1 (6 bases). V was shortened by 3 bases and J by 2 bases, with 13 bases between the two germline ends. The CDR3 spans 15 residues. This chain's CDR3 is CASSLDSRGNYGYTF. Here the CDR3 DNA reads TGTGCCAGCAGTTTGGACAGTAGAGGAAACTATGGCTACACCTTC.

This clonotype was observed a handful of times. This sequence joins TRBV15 and TRBJ2-1; 7 bases map to TRBD2. The CDR3 totals 13 residues. Per germline, CDR1 LNHNV and CDR2 YYDKDF (reference sequence). With V trimmed by 1 base and J by 10 bases, 4 bases remained unmatched. Here the CDR3 DNA reads TGTGCCACCAGCAGAGGGGGAGGGCGGGAGCAGTTCTTC. It encodes CATSRGGGREQFF.

V and J are TRBV7-9 and TRBJ1-2, with TRBD1 matching over 10 bases. From germline, CDR1 is SEHNR and CDR2 FQNEAQ (reference sequence). The trim removed 4 bases at V and 3 bases at J, leaving 8 bases unmatched. This CDR3 has 16 amino acids. CDR3 sequence: CASSSGGGTGDYGYTF. DNA of the CDR3: TGTGCCAGCAGCTCTGGCGGCGGGACAGGGGACTATGGCTACACCTTC.

This clonotype was picked up a small number of times. J is TRBJ2-3 and V is TRBV19; 8 nucleotides line up with TRBD2. Germline CDR1 and CDR2: LNHDA and SQIVND (reference sequence). V lost 3 bases to trimming and J lost 7 bases; unmatched junction nucleotides: 9. The CDR3 runs to 15 residues. The CDR3 region has the DNA TGTGCCAGTAGTATGATAGCGGGGAGCGGGTATACGCAGTATTTT. As protein: CASSMIAGSGYTQYF.

In this sample, this clonotype turned up a few times. The rearrangement uses TRBV5-1 and TRBJ2-3; TRBD1 matches 9 bases. Germline loops: CDR1 SGHRS, CDR2 YFSETQ. The V and J ends lost 3 bases and 1 base, in that order; junction bases with no gene match: 9. The CDR3 runs 17 residues. The DNA for the CDR3 is TGCGCCAGCAGCTCGGAGGAACAGGGGGCCCGCACAGATACGCAGTATTTT. Translation: CASSSEEQGARTDTQYF.

This clonotype appeared a few times. The V and J genes are TRBV15 and TRBJ1-2; D gene unclear. This CDR3 has 14 amino acids. Germline V CDR1 and CDR2: LNHNV, YYDKDF (reference sequence). V lost 8 bases to trimming and J lost 0 bases, with 13 bases between them. CDR3 sequence: CATGPGEANYGYTF. CDR3 sequence (DNA): TGTGCCACCGGCCCTGGGGAAGCTAACTATGGCTACACCTTC.

The chain is built from TRBV4-2 and TRBJ2-5; TRBD2 agrees at 10 bases. In germline, CDR1 is LGHNA, CDR2 YNFKEQ. This CDR3 has 18 residues. The V gene end was trimmed by 1 base and the J gene end by 1 base; junction bases not matched to a gene: 9. The CDR3: CASSQGGVAGGPQETQYF. The CDR3 nucleotides are TGTGCCAGCAGCCAAGGTGGGGTAGCGGGGGGCCCCCAAGAGACCCAGTACTTC.

The rearrangement joins TRBV7-9 to TRBJ2-7, with D perhaps given as TRBD1 or TRBD2 (5 bases each). Looked up from germline, CDR1 is SEHNR and CDR2 is FQNEAQ (reference sequence). Trimming removed 4 bases at V and 5 bases at J, with 9 bases between. The CDR3 contains 12 residues. DNA of the CDR3: TGTGCCAGCAGCTCAGTGGGGGACGAGCAGTACTTC. It specifies CASSSVGDEQYF.

The chain joins TRBV7-3 to TRBJ1-2; D not resolved. The CDR3 contains 15 residues. Germline lookup yields CDR1 SGHTA and CDR2 FQGTGA. V was trimmed by 5 bases and J by 0 bases, leaving 13 bases between them. The CDR3 DNA reads as TGTGCCAGCAGCCTCGCTCCGGGCACTAACTATGGCTACACCTTC. Protein: CASSLAPGTNYGYTF.